Listed below are T cell receptor beta chains from one sample, sequenced in a study of CD4 T cells in relation to SARS-CoV-2 and coronaviruses. The protocol was immunoSEQ multiplex PCR, while the TCRdb copy is restricted to in-frame clones and leaves out a portion. The sample yields about 36,000 clones, 70% to 85% seen once. Antigens for these TCRs are unknown. The sequencing sample was made of memory CD4+ T cells from PBMCs, cultured in vitro. These receptors all stem from an adult with COVID-19. Both conserved end residues are part of each CDR3. The D gene is left open where the match is weak. Size is stated for part of the rows, as once, few or many counts, or as a class when the clone is expanded.

>TRBJ2-3|TRBV10-3|-|-
CAISDYGWSTDTQYF
TGTGCCATCAGTGATTACGGCTGGTCCACAGATACGCAGTATTTT
>TRBJ2-5|TRBV7-7|-|-
CASSPLPQETQYF
TGTGCTAGCAGCCCCCTTCCCCAAGAGACCCAGTACTTC
>TRBJ2-3|TRBV29-1|-|-
CSVRGIRGTHTQYF
TGCAGCGTGCGAGGGATTAGGGGGACACATACGCAGTATTTT
>TRBJ2-5|TRBV2|-|-
CASSVQQQETQYF
TGTGCCAGCAGTGTTCAACAGCAAGAGACCCAGTACTTC
>TRBJ2-1|TRBV7-9|-|-
CASSLNSQGSDEQFF
TGTGCCAGCAGCTTAAATAGCCAGGGAAGTGATGAGCAGTTCTTC
>TRBJ2-3|TRBV2|-|-
CASSDLVPTDTQYF
TGTGCCAGCAGTGATCTCGTCCCCACAGATACGCAGTATTTT
>TRBJ2-1|TRBV12-3/TRBV12-4|-|-
CASGRGLEQFF
TGTGCCAGCGGGAGGGGGTTGGAGCAGTTCTTC
>TRBJ1-4|TRBV19|-|-
CASSTSTIGNEKLFF
TGTGCCAGTAGTACCTCGACAATCGGAAATGAAAAACTGTTTTTT
>TRBJ2-1|TRBV2|-|few
CASGQSDEQFF
TGTGCCAGCGGACAGTCGGATGAGCAGTTCTTC
>TRBJ2-1|TRBV9|TRBD2|once
CASSDGTSGHNEQFF
TGTGCCAGCAGCGACGGGACTAGCGGCCACAATGAGCAGTTCTTC
>TRBJ2-3|TRBV2|TRBD2|-
CASSAPAGTLSDTQYF
TGTGCCAGCAGTGCCCCAGCGGGAACTCTTTCAGATACGCAGTATTTT
>TRBJ2-7|TRBV28|-|-
CASSLLGEQYF
TGTGCCAGCAGTTTACTAGGCGAGCAGTACTTC
>TRBJ2-1|TRBV5-1|-|-
CASSLGGDYNEQFF
TGCGCCAGCAGCTTGGGCGGGGATTACAATGAGCAGTTCTTC
>TRBJ1-1|TRBV28|-|-
CASSWGRGTTEAFF
TGTGCCAGCAGTTGGGGCCGCGGCACCACTGAAGCTTTCTTT
>TRBJ1-2|TRBV5-4|-|-
CASSLEGRNYGYTF
TGTGCCAGCAGCTTGGAAGGCCGTAACTATGGCTACACCTTC
>TRBJ2-7|TRBV19|TRBD1|-
CASRETGGAYEQYF
TGTGCCAGTAGAGAGACAGGGGGCGCCTACGAGCAGTACTTC
>TRBJ2-7|TRBV7-8|TRBD2|once
CASSNLGTSRSYEQYF
TGTGCCAGCAGCAACCTTGGGACTAGCCGATCCTACGAGCAGTACTTC
>TRBJ2-1|TRBV5-1|TRBD2|-
CASKWTSGSYNEQFF
TGCGCCAGCAAATGGACTAGCGGGAGCTACAATGAGCAGTTCTTC
>TRBJ2-4|TRBV7-2|TRBD2|-
CASSTQIAGLQYF
TGTGCCAGCAGCACCCAAATAGCGGGATTGCAGTACTTC
>TRBJ1-1|TRBV5-6|-|-
CASSLVGVRNTEAFF
TGTGCCAGCAGCTTGGTTGGGGTCAGGAACACTGAAGCTTTCTTT